These T cell receptor beta chains were read from a single sample in a study of T cell changes during pregnancy in multiple sclerosis. The assay was immunoSEQ multiplex PCR, and TCRdb's table has in-frame clones only and misses some. The sample consists of approximately 80,000 clones, about 93% of them appearing once. The material sequenced was peripheral blood, taken in the second trimester of pregnancy. Receptor source: a female donor in good health, enrolled as a control in a pregnancy study. Each CDR3 is given with its conserved first and last residue. The order of the fields is V gene, D gene, J gene, clone size, CDR3 DNA, CDR3 protein. The D gene is left open where the match is weak. Expanded clones are given a class, and other clones once, few, many or no size at all.

>TRBV2|TRBD1|TRBJ2-3|once
TGTGCCAGCCACAGGGGAGTCGGAGATACGCAGTATTTT
CASHRGVGDTQYF
>TRBV28|TRBD1|TRBJ1-5|.
TGTGCCAGCAGTGCCTCCGGGACAGGGGGTCAGCCCCAGCATTTT
CASSASGTGGQPQHF
>TRBV11-1|TRBD2|TRBJ2-1|once
TGTGCCAGCAGCTTATTCCCGCGGGAGGGCCGGAATGAGCAGTTCTTC
CASSLFPREGRNEQFF
>TRBV27|.|TRBJ2-2|.
TGTGCCAGCAGTCCGGGGACAACCGCCGGGGAGCTGTTTTTT
CASSPGTTAGELFF
>TRBV6-1|.|TRBJ2-7|.
TGTGCCAGCAGTGAAATTGGAGGGAACCCTTCCTACGAGCAGTACTTC
CASSEIGGNPSYEQYF
>TRBV4-1|.|TRBJ1-5|.
TGCGCCAGCAGCCAAGTAAGGAGAAATCAGCCCCAGCATTTT
CASSQVRRNQPQHF
>TRBV28|.|TRBJ2-3|.
TGTGCCAGCAGAAAAAGAAAGACGAGGACAGATACGCAGTATTTT
CASRKRKTRTDTQYF
>TRBV11-1|TRBD2|TRBJ2-2|.
TGTGCCAGCAGCTTAGCGAAACTAGCGGGAAACACCGGGGAGCTGTTTTTT
CASSLAKLAGNTGELFF
>TRBV27|TRBD2|TRBJ2-7|.
TGTGCCAGCAGTACAAAAAGCGGGAGGGCCCCCTACGAGCAGTACTTC
CASSTKSGRAPYEQYF
>TRBV19|.|TRBJ2-7|.
TGTGCCAGTAGTAAAGTTGAAGACAAAAACTCCTACGAGCAGTACTTC
CASSKVEDKNSYEQYF
>TRBV18|TRBD1|TRBJ2-7|.
TGTGCCAGCTCACCCCTCCCGGGACAGGGGAACGAGCAGTACTTC
CASSPLPGQGNEQYF
>TRBV6-1|TRBD1|TRBJ2-2|.
TGTGCCAGCAGACGGACAGGGACGAACACCGGGGAGCTGTTTTTT
CASRRTGTNTGELFF
>TRBV27|.|TRBJ1-1|.
TGTGCCAGCAGTTTATCGCGGGACTCTGAAGCTTTCTTT
CASSLSRDSEAFF
>TRBV28|.|TRBJ2-7|.
TGTGCCAGCACCCAAAACTACGAGCAGTACTTC
CASTQNYEQYF
>TRBV2|.|TRBJ1-1|.
TGTGCCAGCAGTGTGGCGGAAGCGAACACTGAAGCTTTCTTT
CASSVAEANTEAFF
>TRBV4-2|TRBD2|TRBJ2-4|once
TGTGCCAGCAGCGGTCATCTCCGGGACTACCCACTAGCCAAAAACATTCAGTACTTC
CASSGHLRDYPLAKNIQYF
>TRBV29-1|TRBD2|TRBJ2-3|.
TGCAGCGTGACTAGCGGCACAGATACGCAGTATTTT
CSVTSGTDTQYF
>TRBV28|TRBD1|TRBJ2-7|.
TGTGCCAGCAGTTGGACAGGGGGCTCCTACGAGCAGTACTTC
CASSWTGGSYEQYF
>TRBV29-1|TRBD2|TRBJ2-1|.
TGCAGTGGGACTAGCGGGATTGAGCAGTTCTTC
CSGTSGIEQFF
>TRBV5-6|.|TRBJ1-6|.
TGTGCCAGCAGCCCCCGGTTCGAATCACCCCTCCACTTT
CASSPRFESPLHF
>TRBV6-6|.|TRBJ2-5|once
TGTGCCAGCAGACCGGGACTTGGGGAGACCCAGTACTTC
CASRPGLGETQYF
>TRBV5-6|TRBD1|TRBJ1-1|.
TGTGCCAGCAGCCGGGGACAGGGGGAAGCTTTCTTT
CASSRGQGEAFF
>TRBV11-2|.|TRBJ2-2|.
TGTGCCAGCAGCTTAGTCAATGGGGAGCTGTTTTTT
CASSLVNGELFF
>TRBV27|.|TRBJ1-5|.
TGTGCCAGCAGTTTGGCAGGGGAACAGCCCCAGCATTTT
CASSLAGEQPQHF
>TRBV27|TRBD1|TRBJ1-1|.
TGTGCCAGCAGTGCGACAGGGACGAACACTGAAGCTTTCTTT
CASSATGTNTEAFF
>TRBV11-2|TRBD2|TRBJ2-2|.
TGTGCCAGCAGCTTGGGACTAGCGGGAAGTCAAAACCTTAACCGGGAGCTGTTTTTT
CASSLGLAGSQNLNRELFF